This TCR beta chain was sequenced for a study of T cells in localized non-small cell lung cancer (dated by TCRdb to the early 2020s). With regard to the full study: The study analyzed T cell repertoires of a few hundred early-stage NSCLC patients, comparing tumors and uninvolved tumor-adjacent lungs. The cohort comprised roughly 240 treatment-naïve NSCLC patients with resected, localized lung tumors. NSCLC patients had a mean age of around 66 years, and about 140 were male and about 110 female. Points the paper makes about the study in general: Uninvolved tumor-adjacent lung showed the highest T cell clonality, higher than tumor, which suggests more focused antigenic responses in the adjacent lung. A median of about 61 of the top 100 tumor clones turned up in the paired uninvolved adjacent lung, and under 30 of those clones also ranked among the top 100 of that same adjacent lung. Longer overall survival was associated with higher blood T cell density, whereas shorter survival was associated with higher adjacent-lung clonality. Because of the exploratory design, TCR variables were selected using unadjusted p-values without false-discovery rate correction. Because multi-region tumor sequencing was not performed, intratumor heterogeneity could not be ruled out.

As to this clone: The antigen it binds to is not known. One base away there is no much larger clone; base qualities are not given.

The immunoSEQ Assay was used to sequence TCR beta CDR3 regions from DNA. In the original analysis: T cell density was computed as TCR beta template counts normalized to usable DNA estimated by amplifying housekeeping genes. Richness was estimated with the preseqR package, extrapolating to 400,000 templates for PBMC samples and 120,000 templates for tissue samples. Clonality was defined by subtracting Pielou's evenness from one. To identify tissue-enriched TCRs, differential abundance testing was run on productive amino-acid clonotypes with a minimum total count of 5 and an alpha of 0.1. Repertoire overlap between compartments was quantified with the Jaccard Index and Morisita Overlap Index. GLIPH grouped TCR beta CDR3s together with public tetramer-defined viral CDR3s, and a viral motif had to include at least three viral sequences and show V-gene enrichment. Held by TCRdb, this immuneACCESS table contains in-frame sequences only and omits some clones. Under half of the omission traces to an unresolved V gene where checked; the cause of the rest is unknown. V and J calls and clone size are those listed in that table; D and trimming were worked out from the DNA. The sample table holds 25,000 to 30,000 clones, of which over 80% were seen once. 3.5% to 5% of the sample lies in the top ten.

At diagnosis, peripheral blood, uninvolved tumor-adjacent lung and tumor were collected and were preserved as a mix of fresh-frozen and FFPE material. For TCR repertoire profiling, the blood samples were analyzed as peripheral blood mononuclear cells. Specimen: peripheral blood mononuclear cells, collected before any cancer treatment. This TCR came from a woman aged 35-75 years with stage III lung adenocarcinoma.

The CDR3 protein sequence reads: CASSYGRGDTQYF. The sequence in DNA is TGTGCCAGCAGTTACGGAAGGGGAGATACGCAGTATTTT. The chain joins TRBV6-5 to TRBJ2-3; TRBD1 is a weak D gene call, 5 bases matching. CDR1 and CDR2, per the germline V gene, are MNHEY and SVGAGI. The CDR3 runs 13 residues from the cysteine to the phenylalanine. The only DNA kept is the CDR3, 39 bases in frame from the first base. The trim is 2 bases for V and 5 bases for J, with a gap of 8 bases between the germline ends.